This T cell receptor (beta chain) was documented in a study of T cells in women clearing cervical HPV infection. Points on this clone: The CDR3 goes on 3 residues after the read ends, and that part is filled in from the germline J gene.

The CDR3 consists of 14 residues. J gave up 3 bases and V 3 bases, and 5 bases lay outside the gene matches. The germline gives CDR1 SGHTA, CDR2 FQGNSA. Measured with immunoSEQ multiplex PCR; TCRdb has only the in-frame clones, and not every one. The repertoire table contains 25,000 to 35,000 clones. This chain connects TRBV7-2 to TRBJ2-7, with 7 bases fitting TRBD2. The sequence was collected from a woman between 18 and 70 years old with a cervical HPV16 infection that either progressed to CIN3+ or cleared (not recorded which). The sequencing input was blood buffy coat. The CDR3 sequence: CASSLGGSRYEQYF. The sequenced CDR3 bases are TGTGCCAGCAGCTTGGGCGGGAGTCGCTACGAG.